The next 20 T cell receptor beta chains were all read from a single sample in a study of post-analysis software for immune sequencing data. Study results and limitations: About 5 TRBV segments (TRBV5-6, TRBV5-1 and TRBV20-1 among them) occurred more frequently in patients than in controls.

These receptors have no identified antigens. Unique-molecular-identifier-tagged TCR beta cDNA libraries were used. TCRdb reanalysed the PCR reads using MiXCR and keeps one entry per CDR3 protein. The sample has over 700,000 distinct CDR3 sequences; about 32% are singletons. The sample comprised blood. The receptors come from a girl aged 5 to 17 with multiple sclerosis.

The rearrangement links TRBV7-2 to TRBJ2-6; D remains ambiguous. Trimming took 7 bases from V and 0 from J, leaving 4 bases between them. The germline V gene encodes CDR1 SGHTA and CDR2 FQGNSA. The CDR3 covers 13 residues. CDR3 amino acids: CTSTFSGANVLTF. As DNA, the CDR3 is TGTACCAGCACCTTCTCTGGGGCCAACGTCCTGACTTTC.

The chain combines TRBV27 with TRBJ1-6; 7 nucleotides match TRBD1. V shed 2 bases and J 8 bases; nucleotides not matched to a gene: 3. CDR1 is MNHEY and CDR2 is SMNVEV in the germline V gene (reference sequence). The CDR3 spans 14 residues. CDR3: CASSLRGGYSPLHF. CDR3 nucleotides: TGTGCCAGCAGTTTACGAGGGGGCTATTCACCCCTCCACTTT.

This clonotype was counted only a few times. The chain combines TRBV7-6 with TRBJ1-1; the D gene is possibly TRBD1 (6 bases). Per the germline V gene, CDR1 is SGHVS and CDR2 is FNYEAQ. With 2 bases removed from V and 3 bases from J, the gap between germline ends came to 16 bases. The CDR3 has 16 amino acids. The CDR3 loop is CASSLKHWDNHTEAFF. DNA for the CDR3: TGTGCCAGCAGCTTAAAGCATTGGGACAACCACACTGAAGCTTTCTTT.

The chain has TRBV28 and TRBJ1-4, with 9 positions matching TRBD1. The germline V gene has CDR1 MDHEN and CDR2 SYDVKM. This CDR3 has 15 residues. The V and J ends lost 5 bases and 7 bases, in that order; junction bases with no gene match: 8. CDR3 DNA: TGTGCCAGCAGTGGGTTGGGGACAGGGAGTGAAAAACTGTTTTTT. Protein sequence: CASSGLGTGSEKLFF.

This clonotype occurred a few times. The rearrangement links TRBV19 to TRBJ2-5; 9 bases map to TRBD1. The CDR3 is 17 residues long. V gave up 4 bases and J gave up 5 bases; unmatched junction bases: 14. Germline V gives CDR1 LNHDA, CDR2 SQIVND (reference sequence). The CDR3 region has the DNA TGTGCCAGTAGTACGGGGCGTACAGGGGGCGAGGGGGAGACCCAGTACTTC. It is translated as CASSTGRTGGEGETQYF. Drawing the rest from reference TRBV19 and TRBJ2-5, the complete variable domain is DGGITQSPKYLFRKEGQNVTLSCEQNLNHDAMYWYRQDPGQGLRLIYYSQIVNDFQKGDIAEGYSVSREKKESFPLTVTSAQKNPTAFYLCASSTGRTGGEGETQYFGPGTRLLVL.

This clonotype has just a few counts. The V and J genes are TRBV12-3 or TRBV12-4 and TRBJ2-1; possibly TRBD1 or TRBD2 for D (7 bases each). CDR3 size: 12 residues. Trimming took off 7 bases at V and 10 bases at J, with 14 bases between the two ends. The CDR3 DNA reads as TGTGCCAGCACCCAGGGGGGGGCCGAGCAGTTCTTC. It specifies CASTQGGAEQFF.

This sequence joins TRBV15 and TRBJ2-2; the D gene is possibly TRBD1 (5 bases). V was clipped by 5 bases and J by 1 base, with 8 bases between them. The CDR3 runs to 14 residues. Per germline, CDR1 LNHNV and CDR2 YYDKDF (reference sequence). For the CDR3, the DNA is TGTGCCACCAGCGGGGCACAGAACACCGGGGAGCTGTTTTTT. It translates to CATSGAQNTGELFF.

J is TRBJ1-2 and V is TRBV7-2, with TRBD1 identical over 9 bases. Germline V CDR1 and CDR2: SGHTA, FQGNSA. The CDR3 runs to 14 residues. The V and J ends lost 6 bases and 4 bases, in that order; junction bases with no gene match: 6. The CDR3 nucleotides read TGTGCCAGCAGGGCGGACAGGGGTGGCTATGGCTACACCTTC. The encoded protein is CASRADRGGYGYTF.

This clonotype appeared a few times. J is TRBJ1-1 and V is TRBV20-1; 9 bases are a match to TRBD1. Germline V lookup: CDR1 DFQATT, CDR2 SNEGSKA (reference sequence). The CDR3 covers 13 residues. Trimming took 3 bases from V and 3 from J; bases not matched to a gene: 2. The CDR3 region is CSARDRGYTEAFF. Written as DNA, the CDR3 is TGCAGTGCTAGGGACAGGGGCTACACTGAAGCTTTCTTT.

The rearrangement uses TRBV20-1 and TRBJ2-6; D is undetermined. The CDR3 length is 18 residues. Germline CDR1 is DFQATT and CDR2 is SNEGSKA (reference sequence). The CDR3 region is CMTKPQVKAFSGANVLTF. The CDR3 DNA is TGCATGACAAAGCCCCAGGTTAAAGCCTTCTCTGGGGCCAACGTCCTGACTTTC.

The chain uses TRBV20-1 and TRBJ2-5; 7 bases align to TRBD1. This CDR3 comprises 16 residues. Germline assignment: CDR1 DFQATT and CDR2 SNEGSKA (reference sequence). Germline trimming cut 0 bases from V and 4 bases from J; bases unmatched to any gene: 11. CDR3 loop: CSARDGRQGWRETQYF. In DNA, the CDR3 is TGCAGTGCTAGAGATGGCCGACAGGGATGGAGAGAGACCCAGTACTTC.

In this sample, this clonotype turned up a few times. CDR3 in amino acids: CASSWVGLGRGANVLTF. The CDR3 nucleotides are TGTGCCAGCAGCTGGGTGGGCCTAGGAAGGGGGGCCAACGTCCTGACTTTC. V gene TRBV7-2 combines with J gene TRBJ2-6; no firm D call. Trimming took 4 bases from V and 4 from J, leaving 17 bases between them. Germline V gene data show CDR1 as SGHTA and CDR2 as FQGNSA. The CDR3 consists of 17 residues.

The chain employs TRBV6-1 and TRBJ1-2; D might be TRBD1 (5 bases). The germline V gene encodes CDR1 MNHNS and CDR2 SASEGT. This CDR3 comprises 13 residues. V was clipped by 1 base and J by 5 bases, with 8 bases between them. Written as DNA, the CDR3 is TGTGCCAGCAGTGAAGTGGGGACGTATGGCTACACCTTC. Amino acid sequence: CASSEVGTYGYTF.

This clonotype was seen more than once but under ten times. The chain links TRBV27 to TRBJ2-3; D gene unclear. Germline values: CDR1 MNHEY, CDR2 SMNVEV (reference sequence). The CDR3 covers 12 residues. Trimming shortened V by 6 bases and J by 4 bases, and 8 bases separated the two germline ends. CDR3 protein: CASSQRSDTQYF. In nucleotides, the CDR3 is TGTGCCAGCAGCCAAAGATCAGATACGCAGTATTTT.

This clonotype has a handful of counts. The chain joins TRBV5-1 to TRBJ2-3; D might be TRBD2 (6 bases). Germline V gene data show CDR1 as SGHRS and CDR2 as YFSETQ. CDR3 length: 18 amino acids. V shed 4 bases and J shed 5 bases, with 26 bases lying between them. CDR3 in amino acids: CASSPGLLGGTDKDTQYF. The CDR3 DNA reads as TGCGCCAGCAGCCCTGGACTACTTGGCGGGACGGATAAAGATACGCAGTATTTT.

This clonotype showed up just a few times. This CDR3 is CASSLGAGNTGELFF. CDR3 nucleotides: TGTGCCAGCAGCTTGGGAGCGGGGAACACCGGGGAGCTGTTTTTT. The rearrangement links TRBV5-5 to TRBJ2-2; a possible D gene is TRBD2 (6 bases). In germline, CDR1 is SGHKS, CDR2 YYEKEE (reference sequence). The CDR3 runs to 15 residues. V dropped 0 bases and J dropped 1 base, with 7 bases sitting between them. The full variable domain, in which reference TRBV5-5 and TRBJ2-2 provide the parts outside the CDR3, is DAGVTQSPTHLIKTRGQQVTLRCSPISGHKSVSWYQQVLGQGPQFIFQYYEKEERGRGNFPDRFSARQFPNYSSELNVNALLLGDSALYLCASSLGAGNTGELFFGEGSRLTVL.

The chain employs TRBV9 and TRBJ2-7; D unclear. The V end lost 0 bases, the J end lost 0 bases, and 10 bases lay between the germline ends. The CDR3 covers 15 residues. CDR1 is SGDLS, CDR2 YYNGEE, per germline. The CDR3: CASSVGPYSSYEQYF. The DNA of the CDR3 is TGTGCCAGCAGCGTAGGGCCCTACAGCTCCTACGAGCAGTACTTC.

This clonotype was counted only a few times. V is TRBV7-8 and J is TRBJ2-7; the D gene is possibly TRBD2 (6 bases). Between the trimmed V and J ends, which lost 5 bases and 1 base, there was a span of 12 bases. Germline loops: CDR1 SGHVS, CDR2 FQNEAQ. This CDR3 has 14 amino acids. CDR3 in amino acids: CASSPGDASYEQYF. The CDR3 DNA reads TGTGCCAGCAGCCCGGGGGACGCTTCCTACGAGCAGTACTTC. Full variable domain (outside the CDR3, taken from reference TRBV7-8 and TRBJ2-7): GAGVSQSPRYKVAKRGQDVALRCDPISGHVSLFWYQQALGQGPEFLTYFQNEAQLDKSGLPSDRFFAERPEGSVSTLKIQRTQQEDSAVYLCASSPGDASYEQYFGPGTRLTVT.

This clonotype was found a few times. The rearrangement uses TRBV13 and TRBJ2-7, with D tentatively TRBD1 (5 bases). The CDR3 runs to 16 residues. The V end lost 5 bases, the J end lost 1 base, and 18 bases lay between the germline ends. Per the germline V gene, CDR1 is PRHDT and CDR2 is FYEKMQ (reference sequence). CDR3 in DNA: TGTGCCAGCAGCCGCACAGTGGGGCGCCAATCCTACGAGCAGTACTTC. Translation: CASSRTVGRQSYEQYF.

The chain's CDR3 is CATSHTDTGELFF. CDR3 nucleotides: TGTGCCACTTCGCACACAGACACCGGGGAGCTGTTTTTT. The V and J genes are TRBV6-1 and TRBJ2-2; D is unclear. Trimming pared 10 bases from V and 3 bases from J, leaving 12 bases between. Germline loops: CDR1 MNHNS, CDR2 SASEGT. CDR3 length equals 13 residues.